The 5 T cell receptor beta chains below all came from one sample that was sequenced in a study of blood T cells in healthy people across ages. With a J-beta primer mix and a sample-barcoded 5' primer, a second PCR ran roughly 7 to 11 cycles. Each CDR3 protein is one row after TCRdb ran MiXCR on the 5' RACE reads. The data show about 1.8 million distinct CDR3 sequences, 40% to 55% seen once. Material for sequencing was blood. The source of these receptors is a woman aged 40 to 50 in good health.

This chain uses TRBV12-3 or TRBV12-4 with TRBJ1-2; 7 nucleotides line up with TRBD1. CDR3 length: 14 residues. V lost 4 bases to trimming and J lost 4 bases; unmatched junction nucleotides: 6. CDR3 amino acids: CASSWGDSLYGYTF. In nucleotides, the CDR3 is TGTGCCAGCAGTTGGGGGGACAGTCTCTATGGCTACACCTTC.

The chain carries TRBV7-9 and TRBJ2-7; D is ambiguous. CDR1 and CDR2 from the germline V gene are SEHNR and FQNEAQ (reference sequence). The CDR3 is 13 amino acids. Trimming cost V 5 bases and J 1 base, with 9 bases left between them. The CDR3 sequence: CASSEKASYEQYF. The CDR3 DNA reads TGTGCCAGCAGCGAGAAGGCTTCCTACGAGCAGTACTTC.

The J gene is TRBJ2-7, the V gene TRBV9, with D perhaps TRBD1 (7 bases). The CDR3 spans 15 residues. The germline V and J ends were trimmed by 1 base and 1 base, with 12 bases remaining between them. Germline-derived CDR1 and CDR2 are SGDLS and YYNGEE. CDR3 amino acids: CASSVQGGTSYEQYF. The DNA of the CDR3 is TGTGCCAGCAGCGTACAGGGGGGCACTTCCTACGAGCAGTACTTC. The complete variable domain, with remaining parts taken from reference TRBV9 and TRBJ2-7, reads DSGVTQTPKHLITATGQRVTLRCSPRSGDLSVYWYQQSLDQGLQFLIQYYNGEERAKGNILERFSAQQFPDLHSELNLSSLELGDSALYFCASSVQGGTSYEQYFGPGTRLTVT.

This clonotype was detected a few times. The chain has TRBV6-2 or TRBV6-3 and TRBJ2-1, with D possibly being TRBD1 (5 bases). The CDR3 length is 11 residues. V shed 5 bases and J shed 15 bases, with 14 bases lying between them. In germline, CDR1 is MNHEY, CDR2 SVGEGT. This chain's CDR3 is CASSQKQGLFF. The CDR3 DNA sequence: TGTGCCAGCAGTCAAAAGCAGGGTCTGTTCTTC.

This chain joins TRBV4-3 and TRBJ1-2; tentatively, D is TRBD1 (5 bases). Germline CDR1 is LGHNA and CDR2 is YSLEER. The CDR3 consists of 15 residues. Between the trimmed V and J ends, which lost 6 bases and 0 bases, there was a span of 14 bases. The CDR3 region is CASSQTGGTNYGYTF. The CDR3 nucleotides are TGCGCCAGCAGTCAAACAGGAGGGACTAACTATGGCTACACCTTC.